These 25 T cell receptor beta chains originate from one sample sequenced in a study of blood T cell repertoires in COVID-19. Method: immunoSEQ multiplex PCR; TCRdb's copy keeps in-frame clones and lacks some. The data show some 400,000 clones, more than 75% seen once. The sample taken for sequencing was peripheral blood. The receptors were gathered from a human donor with acute or convalescent COVID-19. The donor label of this sample is uncertain.

This chain links TRBV5-1 with TRBJ2-2; 7 positions match TRBD2. This CDR3 contains 16 residues. Germline trimming cut 4 bases from V and 5 bases from J; bases unmatched to any gene: 11. Germline V CDR1 and CDR2: SGHRS, YFSETQ. The CDR3 bases are TGCGCCAGCAGCAGATCTAGCGGTCTTAAAACCGGGGAGCTGTTTTTT. This translates into CASSRSSGLKTGELFF.

This rearrangement joins TRBV3-1 (or the pseudogene TRBV3-2) to TRBJ1-5; D not certain. The CDR3 sequence is 12 residues long. The germline V gene has CDR1 LGHDT and CDR2 YNNKEL (reference sequence). The germline V and J ends were trimmed by 7 bases and 2 bases, with 6 bases remaining between them. The CDR3 sequence is CASKSGNQPQHF. The CDR3 DNA reads TGTGCCAGCAAGAGCGGCAATCAGCCCCAGCATTTT.

This clone was seen just once. J is TRBJ1-1 and V is TRBV7-9, with TRBD1 as a possible D gene (6 bases). CDR3 length equals 16 residues. Germline lookup yields CDR1 SEHNR and CDR2 FQNEAQ (reference sequence). Trimming stripped 4 bases from V and 0 bases from J, with 15 bases between. The CDR3 sequence is CASSSPQGSLNTEAFF. The CDR3 coding sequence is TGTGCCAGCAGCTCCCCACAGGGTAGCCTGAACACTGAAGCTTTCTTT. Full variable domain (rest looked up from reference TRBV7-9 and TRBJ1-1): DTGVSQNPRHKITKRGQNVTFRCDPISEHNRLYWYRQTLGQGPEFLTYFQNEAQLEKSRLLSDRFSAERPKGSFSTLEIQRTEQGDSAMYLCASSSPQGSLNTEAFFGQGTRLTVV.

V gene TRBV6-5 combines with J gene TRBJ1-2; D not certain. Germline CDR1 is MNHEY and CDR2 is SVGAGI. CDR3 length: 13 residues. V lost 3 bases and J 7 bases, leaving 12 bases between the germline ends. CDR3 amino acids: CASSYRVLGGYTF. As DNA, the CDR3 is TGTGCCAGCAGTTATCGGGTATTGGGTGGCTACACCTTC.

The J gene is TRBJ1-1, the V gene TRBV6-5, with TRBD1 matching over 7 bases. With 0 bases clipped from V and 6 bases from J, the junction kept 7 bases outside the gene matches. The germline V gene encodes CDR1 MNHEY and CDR2 SVGAGI. CDR3 size: 15 residues. The DNA for the CDR3 is TGTGCCAGCAGTTACTCTTGGACAGGTCGGGCTGAAGCTTTCTTT. Translation: CASSYSWTGRAEAFF.

The chain joins TRBV23-1 to TRBJ2-3; 7 bases match TRBD2. TRBV23-1 is an open reading frame, and its role is uncertain. The CDR3 is made up of 16 amino acids. V dropped 5 bases and J dropped 5; count of bases not matched to a gene: 13. The CDR3 nucleotides read TGCGCCAGCAGTACACCTAGCGGCCTGACGGGAGATACGCAGTATTTT. Encoded protein: CASSTPSGLTGDTQYF.

The CDR3 reads CASSRTVIPPLFF. CDR3 bases: TGTGCCAGTAGTCGAACAGTAATACCGCCACTGTTTTTT. The chain links TRBV19 to TRBJ1-4; D is uncertain. This CDR3 spans 13 amino acids. V dropped 5 bases and J dropped 13 bases, with 17 bases sitting between them. CDR1 and CDR2 (germline): LNHDA, SQIVND (reference sequence).

J is TRBJ1-2 and V is TRBV5-6; D is unclear. Germline loops: CDR1 SGHDT, CDR2 YYEEEE. The CDR3 is 14 amino acids. V gave up 4 bases and J gave up 7 bases, with 17 bases separating them. The CDR3 nucleotides are TGTGCCAGCAGCCCCGGGCCCCTCGAGGGTGGCTACACCTTC. Translating gives CASSPGPLEGGYTF.

The rearrangement joins TRBV2 to TRBJ2-2; a possible D gene is TRBD2 (5 bases). V lost 4 bases and J 5 bases, leaving 14 bases between the germline ends. From germline, CDR1 is SNHLY and CDR2 FYNNEI. The CDR3 is 15 amino acids. The CDR3 protein is CASSVGSTTTGELFF. The CDR3 DNA is TGTGCCAGCAGTGTAGGGAGCACTACGACCGGGGAGCTGTTTTTT.

The chain joins TRBV20-1 to TRBJ1-1; 7 bases fit TRBD1. CDR3 length: 11 residues. The germline V gene has CDR1 DFQATT and CDR2 SNEGSKA (reference sequence). CDR3 in DNA: TGCAGCAGACAGGGTGGGTTGGAGACTTTCTTT. This translates into CSRQGGLETFF.

The gene calls are TRBV11-2 and TRBJ1-1, with D possibly matching TRBD1 (5 bases). The CDR3 consists of 12 residues. Germline V gives CDR1 SGHAT, CDR2 FQNNGV. V lost 4 bases, J lost 9 bases, and 12 bases lay in between. CDR3 in amino acids: CASSWPGGKAFF. The DNA of the CDR3 is TGTGCCAGCAGCTGGCCGGGGGGGAAAGCTTTCTTT.

This rearrangement joins TRBV19 to TRBJ2-3; 8 positions agree with TRBD2. This CDR3 is 17 amino acids long. Trimming at V came to 2 bases and at J to 7 bases, leaving 14 bases not matched to a gene. Looked up from germline, CDR1 is LNHDA and CDR2 is SQIVND (reference sequence). The CDR3 reads CASSIWIAGGLANTQYF. CDR3 nucleotides: TGTGCCAGTAGTATATGGATCGCGGGGGGTTTGGCTAATACGCAGTATTTT.

The chain employs TRBV18 and TRBJ1-5; 8 nucleotides align to TRBD1. Germline V CDR1 and CDR2: KGHSH, LQKENI. This CDR3 contains 15 residues. V lost 3 bases, J lost 5 bases, and 6 bases stayed unmatched. In DNA, the CDR3 is TGTGCCAGCTCACCCGGCAGGGGGCCCTATCAGCCCCAGCATTTT. It encodes CASSPGRGPYQPQHF.

The V and J genes are TRBV25-1 and TRBJ1-2; D remains ambiguous. This CDR3 spans 13 amino acids. CDR1 and CDR2 from the germline V gene are MGHDK and SYGVNS. The germline V and J ends were trimmed by 3 bases and 8 bases, with 13 bases remaining between them. The CDR3 is CASSDFTVRGYTF. CDR3 nucleotide sequence: TGTGCCAGCAGTGATTTCACGGTGCGAGGCTACACCTTC.

V gene TRBV30 combines with J gene TRBJ1-2; D not certain. Germline V gene lookup returns CDR1 GTSNPN and CDR2 SVGIG (reference sequence). The V end was cut by 0 bases, the J end by 8 bases, with 16 bases between. CDR3 length equals 14 residues. The CDR3 nucleotides read TGTGCCTGGAGTGTACTTTTTCCCGGCGGGGGCTACACCTTC. Translated, it gives CAWSVLFPGGGYTF.

This clone was observed a few times. The chain has TRBV30 and TRBJ2-1; 7 positions match TRBD1. The CDR3 sequence is 15 residues long. V was clipped by 3 bases and J by 4 bases; unmatched bases: 9. From germline, CDR1 is GTSNPN and CDR2 SVGIG (reference sequence). Here the CDR3 DNA reads TGTGCCTGGAGGGGTTCGGACAGGAGATACAATGAGCAGTTCTTC. It specifies CAWRGSDRRYNEQFF.

This clone occurred a few times. The rearrangement links TRBV4-1 to TRBJ2-2; TRBD1 agrees at 8 bases. The junction had 7 bases not matched to a gene; V was cut back by 3 bases and J by 7 bases. CDR1 MGHRA and CDR2 YSYEKL come from the germline V gene. CDR3 length: 15 amino acids. The CDR3, as DNA: TGCGCCAGCAGCCAGCTTCTACAGGGGGTCGGGGAGCTGTTTTTT. Translating gives CASSQLLQGVGELFF.

CDR3 DNA sequence: TGTGCCAGCAGCTTGGGGGGCTATAGCAATCAGCCCCAGCATTTT. Translation gives CASSLGGYSNQPQHF. The J gene is TRBJ1-5, the V gene TRBV5-4, with D possibly TRBD1 on 5 matching bases. Germline V gene lookup returns CDR1 SGHNT and CDR2 YYREEE (reference sequence). V lost 0 bases and J lost 0, with 7 bases in between. This CDR3 contains 15 residues.

The chain is built from TRBV27 and TRBJ1-5, with 9 bases fitting TRBD1. The CDR3 has 17 amino acids. Per germline, CDR1 MNHEY and CDR2 SMNVEV (reference sequence). The V and J ends lost 4 bases and 1 base, in that order; junction bases with no gene match: 8. The CDR3 reads CASSSTGGRWSNQPQHF. CDR3 in DNA: TGTGCCAGCAGTTCTACAGGGGGCCGTTGGAGCAATCAGCCCCAGCATTTT.

This clone was picked up a small number of times. This sequence joins TRBV4-1 and TRBJ1-3, with TRBD1 identical over 8 bases. The CDR3 runs to 17 residues. From germline, CDR1 is MGHRA and CDR2 YSYEKL. Germline trimming cut 5 bases from V and 0 bases from J; bases unmatched to any gene: 9. The CDR3 DNA is TGCGCCAGCAGCGTTCGGACAGGGTTAATCTCTGGAAACACCATATATTTT. This codes for CASSVRTGLISGNTIYF.

The table lists this clone with many counts. V and J are TRBV6-5 and TRBJ2-2; D possibly corresponds to TRBD1 (6 bases). The ends were cut back, 7 bases at V and 10 bases at J, with 19 bases in the middle. The CDR3 totals 14 residues. Germline CDR1 MNHEY, CDR2 SVGAGI. This CDR3 is CASTTTGRIEELFF. The DNA of the CDR3 is TGTGCCAGCACCACGACAGGACGAATCGAGGAGCTGTTTTTT.

CDR3 coding DNA: TGTGCCAGCAGCCGACAGGGGCGGAACACTGAAGCTTTCTTT. Amino acids: CASSRQGRNTEAFF. The V and J genes are TRBV6-2 or TRBV6-3 and TRBJ1-1; 8 nucleotides align to TRBD1. Germline lookup yields CDR1 MNHEY and CDR2 SVGEGT. With V trimmed by 6 bases and J by 1 base, 4 bases remained unmatched. The CDR3 spans 14 residues.

The chain combines TRBV11-2 with TRBJ1-2; D is possibly TRBD1 (5 bases). The germline CDR1 and CDR2 sequences are SGHAT and FQNNGV. This CDR3 region has 15 residues. Trimming shortened V by 5 bases and J by 5 bases, and 18 bases separated the two germline ends. The CDR3 coding sequence is TGTGCCAGCAGCAAAGGAGGCGGGGCGTGGTATGGCTACACCTTC. This sequence encodes CASSKGGGAWYGYTF. The whole variable domain, remainder taken from reference TRBV11-2 and TRBJ1-2, is EAGVAQSPRYKIIEKRQSVAFWCNPISGHATLYWYQQILGQGPKLLIQFQNNGVVDDSQLPKDRFSAERLKGVDSTLKIQPAKLEDSAVYLCASSKGGGAWYGYTFGSGTRLTVV.

This chain joins TRBV11-2 and TRBJ2-3, with no clear D. V lost 2 bases and J 0 bases, leaving 9 bases between the germline ends. The germline V gene encodes CDR1 SGHAT and CDR2 FQNNGV. The CDR3 is made up of 15 amino acids. The CDR3 region is CASSLQPGSTDTQYF. The CDR3 nucleotides are TGTGCCAGCAGCTTACAGCCCGGGAGCACAGATACGCAGTATTTT.

This clone was seen just once. V and J are TRBV28 and TRBJ1-1; D may be TRBD1 (6 bases). The CDR3 consists of 13 residues. Germline CDR1 and CDR2: MDHEN and SYDVKM. The V and J ends lost 6 bases and 4 bases respectively, with 12 bases between them. The CDR3, as DNA: TGTGCCAGCAGAGAACAGGGTCGCACTGAAGCTTTCTTT. Protein product: CASREQGRTEAFF.